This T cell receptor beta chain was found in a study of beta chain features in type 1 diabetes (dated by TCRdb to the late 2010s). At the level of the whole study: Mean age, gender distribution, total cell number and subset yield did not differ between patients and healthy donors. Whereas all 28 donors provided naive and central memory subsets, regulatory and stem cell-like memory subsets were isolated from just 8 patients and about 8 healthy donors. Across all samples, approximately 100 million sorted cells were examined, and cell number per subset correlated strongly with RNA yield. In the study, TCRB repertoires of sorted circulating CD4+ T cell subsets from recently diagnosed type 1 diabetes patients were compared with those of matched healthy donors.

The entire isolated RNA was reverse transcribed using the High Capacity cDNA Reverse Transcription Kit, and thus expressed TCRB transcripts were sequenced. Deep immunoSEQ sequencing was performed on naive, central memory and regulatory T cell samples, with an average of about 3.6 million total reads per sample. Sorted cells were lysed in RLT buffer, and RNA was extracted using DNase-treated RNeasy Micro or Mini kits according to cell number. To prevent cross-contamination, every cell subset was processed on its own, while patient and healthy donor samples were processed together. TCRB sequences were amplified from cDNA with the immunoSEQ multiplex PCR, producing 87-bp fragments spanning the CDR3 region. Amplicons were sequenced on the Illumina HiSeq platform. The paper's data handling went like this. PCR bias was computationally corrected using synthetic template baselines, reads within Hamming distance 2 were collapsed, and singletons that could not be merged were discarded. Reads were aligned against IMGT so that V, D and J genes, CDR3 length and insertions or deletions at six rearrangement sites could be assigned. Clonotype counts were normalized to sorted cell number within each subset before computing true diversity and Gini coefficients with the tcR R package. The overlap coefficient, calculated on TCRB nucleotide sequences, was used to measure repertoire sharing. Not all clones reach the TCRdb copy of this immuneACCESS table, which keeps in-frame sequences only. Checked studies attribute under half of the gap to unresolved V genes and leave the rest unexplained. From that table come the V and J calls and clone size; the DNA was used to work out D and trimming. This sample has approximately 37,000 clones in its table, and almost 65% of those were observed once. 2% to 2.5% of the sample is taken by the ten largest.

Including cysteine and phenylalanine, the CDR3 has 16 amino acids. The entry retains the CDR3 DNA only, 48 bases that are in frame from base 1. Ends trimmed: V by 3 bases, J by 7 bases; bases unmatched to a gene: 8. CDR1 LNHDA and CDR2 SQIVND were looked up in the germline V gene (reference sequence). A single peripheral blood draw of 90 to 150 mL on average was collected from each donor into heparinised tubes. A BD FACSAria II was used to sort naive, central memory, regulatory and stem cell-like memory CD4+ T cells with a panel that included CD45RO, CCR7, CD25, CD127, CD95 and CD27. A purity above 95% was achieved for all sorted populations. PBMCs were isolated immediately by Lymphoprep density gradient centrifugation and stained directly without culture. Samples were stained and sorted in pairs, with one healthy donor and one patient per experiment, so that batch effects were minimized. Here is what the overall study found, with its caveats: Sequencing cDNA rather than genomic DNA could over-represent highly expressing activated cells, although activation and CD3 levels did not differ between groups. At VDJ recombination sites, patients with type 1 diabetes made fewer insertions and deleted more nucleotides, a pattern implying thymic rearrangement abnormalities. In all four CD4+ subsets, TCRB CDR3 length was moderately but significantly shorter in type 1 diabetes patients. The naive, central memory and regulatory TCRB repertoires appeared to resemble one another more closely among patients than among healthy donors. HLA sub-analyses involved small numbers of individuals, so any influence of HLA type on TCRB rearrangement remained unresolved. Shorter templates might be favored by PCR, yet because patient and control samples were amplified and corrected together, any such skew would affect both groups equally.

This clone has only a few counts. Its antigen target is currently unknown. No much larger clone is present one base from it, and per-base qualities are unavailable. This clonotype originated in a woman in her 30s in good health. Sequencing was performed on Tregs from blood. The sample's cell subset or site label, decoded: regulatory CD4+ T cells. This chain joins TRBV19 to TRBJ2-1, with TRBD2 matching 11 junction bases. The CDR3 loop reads CASSITSGRLGNEQFF. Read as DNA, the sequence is TGTGCCAGTAGTATTACTAGCGGGAGATTGGGGAATGAGCAGTTCTTC.